The following is a T cell receptor (beta chain) sequence with its context. Its antigen remains unknown. These data originate in a study of CD8 T cells in ankylosing spondylitis. Germline lookup yields CDR1 LGHNA and CDR2 YNFKEQ. CDR3 length: 16 residues. Trimming left V 0 bases short and J 2 bases short, with 14 bases between. Study-wide results and limits: Clones tied to disease were said to be significantly enriched in matched ankylosing spondylitis synovial fluid.

Each TCR beta library was made by quantitative 5'-RACE that incorporated molecular barcodes. TCRdb re-called the 5' RACE reads with MiXCR, one entry per CDR3 protein. The sample consists of 300,000 to 400,000 distinct CDR3 sequences, approximately 20% of them appearing once. The sequence was obtained from a male donor with ankylosing spondylitis or in good health (not recorded which). The chain couples TRBV4-2 to TRBJ2-7; D is perhaps TRBD1 (5 bases). Sequencing was carried out using blood, either unsorted or a sorted T cell fraction (not recorded which). CDR3 in amino acids: CASSQEATGSTYEQYF. The CDR3 nucleotides read TGTGCCAGCAGCCAAGAAGCAACAGGCTCCACCTACGAGCAGTACTTC.